These T cell receptor beta chains were read from a single sample in a study of tissue T cells after allogeneic stem cell transplantation. Data came from immunoSEQ multiplex PCR; TCRdb stores just in-frame clones and leaves some out. The table records about 6,300 clones, roughly two thirds of them present only once. This material consisted of tissue from the rectum, taken at autopsy. The receptors shown here come from a woman between 18 and 49 years old with breast cancer. Both conserved end residues are part of each CDR3. The order of the fields is V gene, J gene, D gene, CDR3 protein. D genes are given only for firm matches.

>TRBV3-1/TRBV3-2|TRBJ2-1|TRBD2
CASRRLAGYEQFF
>TRBV28|TRBJ1-1|-
CASSLHGLSDYTEAFF
>TRBV11-1|TRBJ1-1|TRBD1
CASSLARGPTEAFF
>TRBV10-1|TRBJ2-7|-
CASSESGEQYF
>TRBV6-5|TRBJ1-5|-
CASRKGVSSNQPQHF
>TRBV11-2|TRBJ1-4|-
CASSYSSTNEKLFF
>TRBV6-1|TRBJ2-4|-
CASSDVGAWNIQYF
>TRBV30|TRBJ1-5|-
CAWSIQGDQPQHF
>TRBV5-1|TRBJ1-2|-
CASRESDGGYTF
>TRBV27|TRBJ2-5|-
CATQKTTGTHQETQYF
>TRBV15|TRBJ1-1|-
CATSRRGGSMNTEAFF
>TRBV5-6|TRBJ2-6|-
CASSLYPVEPGANVLTF
>TRBV2|TRBJ2-7|TRBD1
CASSWDRASEQYF
>TRBV7-7|TRBJ2-2|TRBD2
CASSRGLAERTGELFF
>TRBV19|TRBJ1-2|-
CASSPGFSGYTF
>TRBV4-2|TRBJ2-3|TRBD2
CASSQERTSGSTRTDTQYF
>TRBV7-2|TRBJ2-1|-
CASSPPDNEQFF
>TRBV3-1/TRBV3-2|TRBJ1-5|-
CASSLTTGPQHF
>TRBV11-2|TRBJ1-1|-
CASGETEAFF
>TRBV27|TRBJ1-6|-
CASSLSGGGAPLHF
>TRBV29-1|TRBJ2-7|TRBD1
CSVWTGSYEQYF
>TRBV19|TRBJ2-7|-
CASKGIGGYEQYF
>TRBV7-2|TRBJ2-7|-
CASSLFPDEEQYF
>TRBV2|TRBJ1-5|-
CASSGQGTSNQPQHF
>TRBV11-1|TRBJ1-1|TRBD1
CASSLGRGGTEAFF
>TRBV6-4|TRBJ2-1|TRBD2
CASSDRAGLSYNEQFF
>TRBV3-1/TRBV3-2|TRBJ2-3|-
CASSQLITDTQYF
>TRBV7-2|TRBJ2-5|-
CASSFQETQYF
>TRBV12-3/TRBV12-4|TRBJ2-7|-
CASSSGSTYEQYF
>TRBV9|TRBJ1-6|TRBD1
CASSAGQGANSPLHF
>TRBV28|TRBJ2-3|-
CASSPLWRTDTQYF
>TRBV2|TRBJ2-7|-
CASSIPISYEQYF
>TRBV5-4|TRBJ1-1|TRBD1
CASSLRTGDTEAFF
>TRBV4-3|TRBJ2-7|TRBD1
CASSQGRGGTGAYEQYF
>TRBV9|TRBJ2-1|-
CASSVGGEIKSRGNEQFF
>TRBV5-1|TRBJ2-3|-
CASSPEGGGDTQYF
>TRBV6-2/TRBV6-3|TRBJ1-5|TRBD1
CASSSNRGGNQPQHF
>TRBV7-9|TRBJ1-2|-
CASSLGAGSQNYGYTF
>TRBV19|TRBJ2-3|TRBD2
CASSPSTSGPQYF
>TRBV2|TRBJ1-2|-
CASSEVPVGGYTF
>TRBV12-5|TRBJ2-1|-
CASGPHPVAYNEQFF
>TRBV5-1|TRBJ2-5|-
CASSLSSTQETQYF
>TRBV7-2|TRBJ2-7|-
CASSLEGSGYFEQYF
>TRBV29-1|TRBJ1-2|TRBD1
CSVVMGGTGGAMRYGYTF
>TRBV4-1|TRBJ1-2|-
CASSRLSRGDYGYTF
>TRBV5-1|TRBJ2-3|-
CASSLEQGPDTQYF
>TRBV5-4|TRBJ1-2|-
CASSPDDYGYTF
>TRBV9|TRBJ2-1|-
CASSVGLGSYNEQFF
>TRBV6-4|TRBJ1-5|-
CASSFDSNQPQHF